This TCR beta chain is from a study of blood T cell repertoires in COVID-19. CDR3 length: 15 amino acids. Germline assignment: CDR1 SNHLY and CDR2 FYNNEI. The V gene end was trimmed by 6 bases and the J gene end by 8 bases; junction bases not matched to a gene: 9. Measured with immunoSEQ multiplex PCR; TCRdb has only the in-frame clones, and not every one. The repertoire consists of fewer than 200,000 clones, with 80% to 90% occurring once and the leading ten covering approximately 16%. The source is a man in his fifties who had recovered from COVID-19. V gene TRBV2 combines with J gene TRBJ1-4, with TRBD1 matching over 10 bases. The specimen sequenced was PBMCs or T cells enriched from blood (not recorded which). In nucleotides, the CDR3 is TGTGCCAGCAGACCGCTCGGACAGGGGGGCGAAAAACTGTTTTTT. Encoded protein: CASRPLGQGGEKLFF.